The 9 T cell receptor beta chains in this list originate from one sample, sequenced in a study of long-term antiretroviral therapy in people with HIV. At survey level, the immunoSEQ assay was run in its v3.0 version. Measured with immunoSEQ multiplex PCR; TCRdb has only the in-frame clones, and not every one. The sample gives some 21,000 clones, around 77% of which show up once; 9.5% to 15% is in the top ten. The sample consisted of unsorted PBMCs, taken approximately 1.8 years before starting antiretroviral therapy. Receptors originate from a woman aged 40 to 50 with HIV.

J is TRBJ1-1 and V is TRBV18; 7 nucleotides align to TRBD1. The V and J ends lost 5 bases and 3 bases, in that order; junction bases with no gene match: 6. From germline, CDR1 is KGHSH and CDR2 LQKENI. The CDR3 spans 14 residues. For the CDR3, the DNA is TGTGCCAGCTCAGCACTTACAGGGGACACTGAAGCTTTCTTT. Protein product: CASSALTGDTEAFF.

The chain joins TRBV9 to TRBJ1-6; the match to TRBD1 covers 7 bases. The junction had 6 bases not matched to a gene; V was cut back by 6 bases and J by 6 bases. CDR1 is SGDLS, CDR2 YYNGEE, per germline. The CDR3 consists of 14 residues. The DNA for the CDR3 is TGTGCCAGCAACCCGACAGGGTCTAATTCACCCCTCCACTTT. Translation: CASNPTGSNSPLHF.

The chain uses TRBV7-7 and TRBJ2-7, with 11 positions matching TRBD1. The J segment lost 7 bases and the V segment lost 5 bases, leaving 7 bases of the junction unmatched. The germline V gene has CDR1 SSHAT and CDR2 FNYEAQ (reference sequence). CDR3 size: 14 residues. The CDR3 region has the DNA TGTGCCAGCAGCACCGGACAGGGGGCCGGGGAGCAGTACTTC. This encodes CASSTGQGAGEQYF.

A single count supports this clone. The gene calls are TRBV9 and TRBJ1-1, with D hard to call. This CDR3 comprises 15 residues. Trimming pared 0 bases from V and 1 base from J, leaving 10 bases between. Germline V gene sequence: CDR1 SGDLS, CDR2 YYNGEE. The CDR3 DNA reads TGTGCCAGCAGCGTAGGGAGGTCCGGGAACACTGAAGCTTTCTTT. Protein: CASSVGRSGNTEAFF.

The chain recombines TRBV5-5 with TRBJ2-1; 13 bases are a match to TRBD2. Germline assignment: CDR1 SGHKS and CDR2 YYEKEE (reference sequence). After removal of 1 base from V and 6 bases from J, the junction contained 1 base not matched to a gene. CDR3 size: 15 residues. CDR3 sequence: CASSLRLAGGNEQFF. The CDR3 DNA reads as TGTGCCAGCAGCTTGAGACTAGCGGGGGGCAATGAGCAGTTCTTC. Variable domain in full (rest from reference TRBV5-5 and TRBJ2-1): DAGVTQSPTHLIKTRGQQVTLRCSPISGHKSVSWYQQVLGQGPQFIFQYYEKEERGRGNFPDRFSARQFPNYSSELNVNALLLGDSALYLCASSLRLAGGNEQFFGPGTRLTVL.

This clone was recorded only once. The CDR3 DNA sequence: TGTGCCAGCAGCTTAGAAGGCCTCATCCGAGATACGCAGTATTTT. This encodes CASSLEGLIRDTQYF. The chain links TRBV7-8 to TRBJ2-3, with no clear D. The germline V gene encodes CDR1 SGHVS and CDR2 FQNEAQ. The V and J ends lost 1 base and 5 bases respectively, with 13 bases between them. The CDR3 is 15 amino acids.

The V and J genes are TRBV9 and TRBJ1-6, with D possibly being TRBD1 (6 bases). V lost 4 bases and J lost 10, with 21 bases in between. The CDR3 has 16 residues. Germline CDR1 reads SGDLS; CDR2 reads YYNGEE. CDR3 bases: TGTGCCAGCAGCCTTGGGGGGGCAGGCCCTTGGTCACCCCTCCACTTT. Amino acids: CASSLGGAGPWSPLHF.

The V call is TRBV29-1, the J call TRBJ2-7, with 7 positions matching TRBD1. The V gene end was trimmed by 5 bases and the J gene end by 6 bases; junction bases not matched to a gene: 10. The CDR3 loop spans 13 amino acids. Germline V gene data show CDR1 as SQVTM and CDR2 as ANQGSEA. CDR3 sequence: CSVRTGTFAEQYF. CDR3 coding DNA: TGCAGCGTTCGGACAGGCACCTTCGCCGAGCAGTACTTC.

The genes are TRBV5-1 and TRBJ1-6; a weak D match, TRBD1 (5 bases). Germline V gene data show CDR1 as SGHRS and CDR2 as YFSETQ. With 2 bases removed from V and 6 bases from J, the gap between germline ends came to 15 bases. The CDR3 sequence is 16 residues long. In DNA form, the CDR3 reads TGCGCCAGCAGCTTTTCACCGGGACGGCTTAATTCACCCCTCCACTTT. This gives the protein CASSFSPGRLNSPLHF.